This entry is about one TCR beta chain. The antigen is not known. The length of the CDR3 is 13 residues. Trimming took off 7 bases at V and 9 bases at J, with 16 bases between the two ends. Germline CDR1 is MDHEN and CDR2 is SYDVKM. The PCR had 60 Vbeta and 13 Jbeta primers. Original handling: Per a later analysis, the number of unique TCR beta chains was about 80 million, of which 9 million to 12 million were shared. The repertoire was sequenced with immunoSEQ multiplex PCR; TCRdb's copy has only in-frame clones and lacks some. That table gives V, J and clone size, and the DNA gave D and trimming. This sample has about 160,000 clones, with 75% to 90% found just once. The sample originates from a study of cytomegalovirus exposure and HLA in healthy donors. Study conclusions and caveats: Cytomegalovirus-associated status was assigned to about 170 TCR beta chains. HLA allele associations emerged for 15,000 to 20,000 TCR beta sequences in a later analysis, at 0.05 false discovery rate. Earlier analysis yielded a pattern in which most TCR beta V segments were productive about 87% or about 30% of the time.

This chain connects TRBV28 to TRBJ2-1; weak D call: TRBD2 (7 bases). The source is a woman aged 18-35 years in good health and CMV-seronegative. The sample consisted of PBMCs. CDR3 sequence reads: CASNRGAWGEQFF. CDR3 nucleotides: TGTGCCAGCAACCGGGGGGCGTGGGGTGAGCAGTTCTTC. Filled out from reference TRBV28 and TRBJ2-1, the complete variable domain reads DVKVTQSSRYLVKRTGEKVFLECVQDMDHENMFWYRQDPGLGLRLIYFSYDVKMKEKGDIPEGYSVSREKKERFSLILESASTNQTSMYLCASNRGAWGEQFFGPGTRLTVL.